This TCR beta chain was captured in a study of blood T cell repertoires in COVID-19. Study-wide context: Acute-phase and convalescent COVID-19 samples originated in the United States, Italy and Spain. Sources were T cells, B-cell-depleted T cells, or PBMCs; the material itself was cDNA or gDNA.

Authors' processing steps: Researchers report that nucleated cell counts were estimated from reference gene primer amplification. The data were produced by immunoSEQ multiplex PCR, yet TCRdb's version contains in-frame clones alone and is incomplete. The V and J calls and clone size were taken over from that table, and D and trimming were inferred from the DNA. The table has under 95,000 clones, 75% to 85% seen once. The CDR3 runs to 16 residues. The V gene's germline CDR1 is SGHAT and CDR2 FQNNGV. The J segment lost 8 bases and the V segment lost 6 bases, leaving 14 bases of the junction unmatched. This receptor was identified in a woman older than 75 with acute or convalescent COVID-19. The sequencing input was peripheral blood. V usage is TRBV11-2 and J usage is TRBJ2-2, with 8 bases lining up with TRBD2. CDR3 residues: CASSKSPGLGRGELFF. The CDR3 DNA reads TGTGCCAGCAGTAAAAGCCCGGGACTAGGGCGTGGGGAGCTGTTTTTT.